This T cell receptor (beta chain) was identified in a study of breast tumors, draining lymph nodes, adjacent tissues. Study results and caveats: Tumor repertoires ranked between lymph nodes and nontumor tissue in diversity, with V and J gene preferences. Data fit most tumor T cells coming from lymph node, expanding in tumor. The lymph node origin of tumor T cells was framed as consistent with a hypothesis, not demonstrated. Luminal-like breast cancer showed significantly greater tumor-nontumor repertoire similarity than basal-like breast cancer did.

This CDR3 has 12 amino acids. V lost 3 bases to trimming and J lost 6 bases, with 9 bases between them. Germline CDR1 and CDR2: MNHEY and SMNVEV (reference sequence). TCRdb ran MiXCR on the multiplex PCR reads and lists one entry per CDR3 protein. The data contain approximately 89,000 distinct CDR3 sequences, approximately 31% of them singletons. The lymph nodes were axillary draining lymph nodes from breast cancer patients. This clonotype was seen many times. Its antigen is undetermined. The sample comprised axillary lymph node tissue. This chain connects TRBV27 to TRBJ2-7; the D is unclear. The receptor comes from a female donor with breast cancer. Some clones in this sample may be carry-over from other donors' samples. CDR3 residues: CASSFRPGEQYF. The CDR3, as DNA: TGTGCCAGCAGTTTCCGTCCGGGCGAGCAGTACTTC.